This TCR beta chain was identified in a study of beta chain features in type 1 diabetes. The wider study: Healthy donors and patients had similar age, gender and cell yields.

The CDR3 contains 14 residues. With 3 bases removed from V and 1 base from J, the gap between germline ends came to 9 bases. Germline V gene sequence: CDR1 MNHEY, CDR2 SMNVEV (reference sequence). The study reverse transcribed the entire isolated RNA, so it sequenced expressed TCRB transcripts. Naive, central memory and regulatory T cell samples averaged about 4 million immunoSEQ reads each. The table came from immunoSEQ multiplex PCR; TCRdb's copy has only in-frame clones and leaves some out. The sample contains hundreds of thousands of clones, roughly 15% of which appear only once. This chain links TRBV27 with TRBJ1-1, with unresolved D. Sample: central memory CD4+ T cells from blood. This TCR was sampled from a man aged 25 to 45 in good health. The CDR3, as DNA: TGTGCCAGCAGTTTTCGGGAACAGAACACTGAAGCTTTCTTT. This codes for CASSFREQNTEAFF.